This TCR beta chain was profiled in a study of CD8 T cells in Susac syndrome. About this clonotype itself: The antigen is unknown.

Reverse transcription used roughly 0.45 to 1 ug RNA and random hexamers. Amplification of TCR beta CDR3 by immunoSEQ multiplex PCR spanned 54 Vbeta and 13 Jbeta. TCRdb redid the calling of the immunoSEQ multiplex PCR reads with MiXCR, one entry per CDR3 protein. The table records tens of thousands of distinct CDR3 sequences, 93% of them present only once. Sequencing of TCR beta was undertaken in CD8+ and CD4+ T cells derived from blood. This CDR3 has 13 amino acids. The germline gives CDR1 SGHVS, CDR2 FNYEAQ. The V end was cut by 0 bases, the J end by 7 bases, with 4 bases between. General study findings and limits: CD4+ T cell repertoires in Susac syndrome exhibited no evidence of clonal expansion.

The chain recombines TRBV7-6 with TRBJ1-6; D unclear. This sequence was found in a human donor with Susac syndrome. Sequencing was performed on CD4+ T cells from PBMCs. CDR3 protein: CASSLAQNSPLHF. The CDR3 DNA follows: TGTGCCAGCAGCTTAGCGCAGAATTCACCCCTCCACTTT. Together with reference TRBV7-6 and TRBJ1-6, the CDR3 gives the full variable domain: GAGVSQSPRYKVTKRGQDVALRCDPISGHVSLYWYRQALGQGPEFLTYFNYEAQQDKSGLPNDRFSAERPEGSISTLTIQRTEQRDSAMYRCASSLAQNSPLHFGNGTRLTVT.